The next 32 T cell receptor beta chains were all read from a single sample in a study of T-cell memory formation after mild COVID-19. TCRdb recomputed calls from the 5' RACE reads with MiXCR, one row per CDR3 protein. The table shows roughly 130,000 distinct CDR3 sequences, with about 6% occurring only once. Sequenced: PBMCs or a T cell subset sorted from them (not recorded which). The receptors originated from an adult woman who had mild COVID-19 (a few samples of this study predate the infection). Cell type and time point are not known.

This clonotype came up many times. V gene TRBV7-9 combines with J gene TRBJ2-5; D unclear. Germline assignment: CDR1 SEHNR and CDR2 FQNEAQ (reference sequence). The CDR3 is 17 residues long. V lost 5 bases and J 2 bases, leaving 21 bases between the germline ends. CDR3 DNA: TGTGCCAGCAGCCCAAGAGGTTCGTATAGGCTGCAAGAGACCCAGTACTTC. As protein: CASSPRGSYRLQETQYF. The variable domain in full, completed from reference TRBV7-9 and TRBJ2-5, reads DTGVSQNPRHKITKRGQNVTFRCDPISEHNRLYWYRQTLGQGPEFLTYFQNEAQLEKSRLLSDRFSAERPKGSFSTLEIQRTEQGDSAMYLCASSPRGSYRLQETQYFGPGTRLLVL.

This clonotype was counted between two and nine times. The chain links TRBV12-3 or TRBV12-4 to TRBJ2-6, with a possible D match to TRBD2 (5 bases). V was clipped by 6 bases and J by 0 bases, with 9 bases between them. The CDR3 length is 15 residues. The chain's CDR3 is CASRGALSGANVLTF. CDR3 bases: TGTGCCAGCAGGGGAGCGCTCTCTGGGGCCAACGTCCTGACTTTC.

Many counts were recorded for this clonotype. CDR3 loop: CSARAVSGSWETQYF. DNA for the CDR3: TGCAGTGCTAGAGCGGTTAGCGGGAGCTGGGAGACCCAGTACTTC. This chain joins TRBV20-1 and TRBJ2-5, with TRBD2 matching 9 bases. After removal of 1 base from V and 5 bases from J, the junction contained 8 bases not matched to a gene. The CDR3 length is 15 residues. From germline, CDR1 is DFQATT and CDR2 SNEGSKA (reference sequence).

The chain combines TRBV6-2 or TRBV6-3 with TRBJ2-7; D is unclear. Germline V CDR1 and CDR2: MNHEY, SVGEGT. The ends were cut back, 1 base at V and 0 bases at J, with 1 base in the middle. The CDR3 spans 12 residues. The CDR3 here is CASSYFSYEQYF. The DNA of the CDR3 is TGTGCCAGCAGTTACTTCTCCTACGAGCAGTACTTC.

The chain is built from TRBV27 and TRBJ2-3; the D gene is possibly TRBD1 (6 bases). V lost 8 bases to trimming and J lost 0 bases, with 18 bases between them. Germline V gene data show CDR1 as MNHEY and CDR2 as SMNVEV (reference sequence). The CDR3 loop spans 16 amino acids. For the CDR3, the DNA is TGTGCCAGCCAACGGACAGATCGGGCTAGCACAGATACGCAGTATTTT. Amino acid sequence: CASQRTDRASTDTQYF.

The chain recombines TRBV20-1 with TRBJ2-3, with 7 bases identical to TRBD2. This CDR3 has 15 residues. Germline CDR1 and CDR2: DFQATT and SNEGSKA (reference sequence). Losses at the gene ends were 5 bases for V and 1 base for J; bases not matched to a gene: 9. The CDR3 spells CSAPSPAGGTDTQYF. In DNA form, the CDR3 reads TGCAGTGCTCCCTCCCCGGCGGGGGGCACAGATACGCAGTATTTT.

The rearrangement links TRBV3-1 to TRBJ2-4; the D is unclear. The germline V gene has CDR1 LGHDT and CDR2 YNNKEL (reference sequence). The germline V and J ends were trimmed by 1 base and 8 bases, with 6 bases remaining between them. This CDR3 is built from 12 residues. CDR3 bases: TGTGCCAGCAGCCAAGTTTGGGACATTCAGTACTTC. It is translated as CASSQVWDIQYF.

V gene TRBV6-5 combines with J gene TRBJ2-7, with D tentatively TRBD1 (6 bases). V was pared by 5 bases and J by 7 bases, with 24 bases between. The length of the CDR3 is 16 residues. In germline, CDR1 is MNHEY, CDR2 SVGAGI. The DNA of the CDR3 is TGTGCCAGCAGTCTCAAAAACAGGGCCGGGGTGAGGGAGCAGTACTTC. It translates to CASSLKNRAGVREQYF.

This clonotype was recorded at least ten times. V usage is TRBV12-3 or TRBV12-4 and J usage is TRBJ2-7; D is undetermined. The length of the CDR3 is 13 residues. V shed 5 bases and J shed 0 bases, with 8 bases lying between them. The CDR3 coding sequence is TGTGCCAGCAGTCTAAGAATCTCCTACGAGCAGTACTTC. It codes for CASSLRISYEQYF.

At least ten counts were recorded for this clonotype. V usage is TRBV20-1 and J usage is TRBJ2-7; TRBD2 might be the D (5 bases). The V gene lost 6 bases and the J gene lost 4 bases, with 10 bases spanning the gap. The V gene's germline CDR1 is DFQATT and CDR2 SNEGSKA (reference sequence). The CDR3 is made up of 11 amino acids. CDR3 sequence reads: CSAIGGYEQYF. The CDR3 region has the DNA TGCAGTGCAATCGGCGGGTACGAGCAGTACTTC.

About this clonotype itself: Mismatch with germline at one junction end may stem from a read error. This chain connects TRBV18 to TRBJ1-5, with D hard to call. Germline lookup yields CDR1 KGHSH and CDR2 LQKENI. The CDR3 is 12 amino acids. The CDR3 reads CASSPPGQPQNF. As DNA, the CDR3 is TGTGCCAGCTCACCACCGGGTCAGCCCCAGAATTTT.

This chain links TRBV20-1 with TRBJ2-7, with D possibly being TRBD1 or TRBD2 (5 bases each). The CDR3 length is 20 residues. The V gene lost 0 bases and the J gene lost 4 bases, with 31 bases spanning the gap. Germline assignment: CDR1 DFQATT and CDR2 SNEGSKA (reference sequence). CDR3 DNA sequence: TGCAGTGCTAGAGACCCCGGGACCCCAGTATCACAAATGGTCCCATACGAGCAGTACTTC. Translated, it gives CSARDPGTPVSQMVPYEQYF.

This clonotype appeared a few times. V is TRBV6-5 and J is TRBJ2-7; D is unclear. This CDR3 is built from 13 residues. The germline V and J ends were trimmed by 4 bases and 5 bases, with 12 bases remaining between them. Germline assignment: CDR1 MNHEY and CDR2 SVGAGI. For the CDR3, the DNA is TGTGCCAGCAGTTCTCAAAAATACGACGAGCAGTACTTC. Protein product: CASSSQKYDEQYF.

This clonotype was picked up many times. V is TRBV12-3 or TRBV12-4 and J is TRBJ2-5; tentative D call: TRBD1 (5 bases). Trimming pared 1 base from V and 3 bases from J, leaving 9 bases between. The CDR3 is 14 amino acids. CDR3 loop: CASSLVAREETQYF. The CDR3 DNA reads as TGTGCCAGCAGTTTAGTAGCCAGGGAAGAGACCCAGTACTTC.

This clonotype was detected many times. J is TRBJ2-7 and V is TRBV7-9, with 7 nucleotides matching TRBD2. The CDR3 is 14 residues long. Germline V gene lookup returns CDR1 SEHNR and CDR2 FQNEAQ (reference sequence). V shed 8 bases and J 4 bases; nucleotides not matched to a gene: 11. CDR3 bases: TGTGCCAGCGGGGGTGCGGGAGTGTGGTACGAGCAGTACTTC. Amino acids: CASGGAGVWYEQYF. The variable domain in full, with the rest retrieved from reference TRBV7-9 and TRBJ2-7, is DTGVSQNPRHKITKRGQNVTFRCDPISEHNRLYWYRQTLGQGPEFLTYFQNEAQLEKSRLLSDRFSAERPKGSFSTLEIQRTEQGDSAMYLCASGGAGVWYEQYFGPGTRLTVT.

The chain has TRBV27 and TRBJ1-5, with D possibly being TRBD1 (6 bases). The CDR3 extends over 17 amino acids. Trimming left V 2 bases short and J 0 bases short, with 14 bases between. Per germline, CDR1 MNHEY and CDR2 SMNVEV (reference sequence). The CDR3, as DNA: TGTGCCAGCAGTTTAAGGGGGACGGGAAATAGCAATCAGCCCCAGCATTTT. This translates into CASSLRGTGNSNQPQHF.

This clonotype has ten or more counts. The rearrangement links TRBV20-1 to TRBJ1-4; 9 bases agree with TRBD1. The CDR3 is 13 amino acids. The germline V gene has CDR1 DFQATT and CDR2 SNEGSKA (reference sequence). J was trimmed by 8 bases and V by 3 bases; bases with no gene match: 4. CDR3 sequence reads: CSARTGGKEKLFF. The CDR3 region has the DNA TGCAGTGCTAGGACAGGGGGAAAAGAAAAACTGTTTTTT.

This clonotype showed up many times. The chain has TRBV5-1 and TRBJ2-7; no clear D. V was shortened by 0 bases and J by 4 bases, with 11 bases between the two germline ends. This CDR3 spans 14 amino acids. Germline lookup yields CDR1 SGHRS and CDR2 YFSETQ. The CDR3 is CASSLVVQPYEQYF. In DNA, the CDR3 is TGCGCCAGCAGCTTGGTAGTACAGCCTTACGAGCAGTACTTC.

The chain's CDR3 is CASSLAVVNQETQYF. DNA for the CDR3: TGTGCCAGCAGCTTAGCGGTGGTCAACCAAGAGACCCAGTACTTC. The V call is TRBV7-8, the J call TRBJ2-5; D remains ambiguous. Trimming cost V 0 bases and J 0 bases, with 8 bases left between them. The germline V gene has CDR1 SGHVS and CDR2 FQNEAQ. This CDR3 comprises 15 residues.

This clonotype was seen a few times. The V and J genes are TRBV11-1 and TRBJ2-1; TRBD2 agrees at 12 bases. This CDR3 has 16 amino acids. With 5 bases clipped from V and 1 base from J, the junction kept 3 bases outside the gene matches. CDR1 is SGHAT and CDR2 is FQDESV in the germline V gene (reference sequence). Here the CDR3 reads CASSRLAGASYNEQFF. Here the CDR3 DNA reads TGTGCCAGCAGCCGACTAGCGGGAGCTTCCTACAATGAGCAGTTCTTC.

This clonotype has ten or more counts. The chain couples TRBV10-3 to TRBJ2-1, with D perhaps TRBD1 (6 bases). The germline V gene has CDR1 ENHRY and CDR2 SYGVKD. This CDR3 spans 13 amino acids. Trimming took off 3 bases at V and 9 bases at J, with 12 bases between the two ends. This CDR3 reads CAISDETGSEQFF. The CDR3, as DNA: TGTGCCATCAGTGACGAAACAGGGAGTGAGCAGTTCTTC.

The chain carries TRBV12-3 or TRBV12-4 and TRBJ2-3; the D is unclear. The CDR3 is 12 amino acids. Trimming shortened V by 6 bases and J by 2 bases, and 6 bases separated the two germline ends. The CDR3 reads CASRRPTDTQYF. The CDR3, as DNA: TGTGCCAGCAGGCGCCCCACAGATACGCAGTATTTT.

This clonotype was seen a handful of times. The chain combines TRBV6-5 with TRBJ2-7; D may be TRBD2 (6 bases). The germline CDR1 and CDR2 sequences are MNHEY and SVGAGI. Trimming shortened V by 6 bases and J by 4 bases, and 25 bases separated the two germline ends. The CDR3 is made up of 17 amino acids. CDR3 nucleotides: TGTGCCAGCAGACGACTTTTCCAAGAGGGACTGCAGTACGAGCAGTACTTC. Encoded protein: CASRRLFQEGLQYEQYF.

This chain connects TRBV3-1 to TRBJ2-1; TRBD2 matches 13 bases. This CDR3 spans 16 amino acids. V gave up 3 bases and J gave up 8 bases; unmatched junction bases: 7. Germline V gene sequence: CDR1 LGHDT, CDR2 YNNKEL (reference sequence). The CDR3 protein is CASSQGGLAGVDEQFF. The CDR3 DNA reads as TGTGCCAGCAGCCAGGGAGGACTAGCGGGAGTTGATGAGCAGTTCTTC.

This clonotype appeared a few times. V and J are TRBV4-1 and TRBJ2-4; 7 nucleotides line up with TRBD2. Germline CDR1 and CDR2: MGHRA and YSYEKL. This CDR3 has 16 residues. V was pared by 2 bases and J by 1 base, with 5 bases of the junction left unmatched. CDR3 in DNA: TGCGCCAGCAGCCAATTAAGCGGGGCCGCCAAAAACATTCAGTACTTC. It specifies CASSQLSGAAKNIQYF.

This rearrangement joins TRBV4-3 to TRBJ2-3; D is perhaps TRBD2 (5 bases). CDR1 is LGHNA, CDR2 YSLEER, per germline. V was pared by 0 bases and J by 7 bases, with 11 bases between. CDR3 size: 14 residues. The CDR3 protein is CASSQDPREYTQYF. The CDR3 region has the DNA TGCGCCAGCAGCCAAGATCCCCGGGAATATACGCAGTATTTT.

The chain is built from TRBV3-1 and TRBJ2-7, with D possibly called TRBD1 or TRBD2 (5 bases each). CDR3 size: 12 residues. V lost 2 bases and J 7 bases, leaving 9 bases between the germline ends. CDR1 and CDR2 from the germline V gene are LGHDT and YNNKEL (reference sequence). CDR3 DNA: TGTGCCAGCAGCCAAACGGGGCAGGAGCAGTACTTC. Amino acid sequence: CASSQTGQEQYF.

The chain links TRBV7-2 to TRBJ1-4; no firm D call. The CDR3 consists of 15 residues. The ends were cut back, 5 bases at V and 4 bases at J, with 14 bases in the middle. CDR1 is SGHTA and CDR2 is FQGNSA in the germline V gene. CDR3 in amino acids: CASSQAGSSNEKLFF. The CDR3 region has the DNA TGTGCCAGCAGCCAAGCCGGGAGCAGTAATGAAAAACTGTTTTTT.

This clonotype was seen a handful of times. The CDR3 loop reads CASSTLLLGQTNYGYTF. The CDR3 DNA follows: TGTGCCAGCAGTACGCTTTTATTGGGACAGACTAACTATGGCTACACCTTC. V usage is TRBV12-3 or TRBV12-4 and J usage is TRBJ1-2; the match to TRBD1 covers 7 bases. The CDR3 contains 17 residues. Trimming removed 5 bases from V and 0 bases from J; junction bases left unmatched: 12.

This clonotype was counted ten times or more. The rearrangement joins TRBV5-8 to TRBJ2-7, with TRBD2 identical over 8 bases. Germline V gives CDR1 SGHTS, CDR2 YDEGEE. V gave up 3 bases and J gave up 4 bases; unmatched junction bases: 12. The CDR3 has 16 amino acids. CDR3 DNA sequence: TGTGCCAGCAGCTCGCTGGTTAGCGGGACTCTTTACGAGCAGTACTTC. Translation: CASSSLVSGTLYEQYF. Filled out from reference TRBV5-8 and TRBJ2-7, the complete variable domain reads EAGVTQSPTHLIKTRGQQATLRCSPISGHTSVYWYQQALGLGLQFLLWYDEGEERNRGNFPPRFSGRQFPNYSSELNVNALELEDSALYLCASSSLVSGTLYEQYFGPGTRLTVT.

At least ten counts were recorded for this clonotype. The chain has TRBV7-6 and TRBJ2-5, with no clear D. V lost 0 bases and J 0 bases, leaving 2 bases between the germline ends. The V gene's germline CDR1 is SGHVS and CDR2 FNYEAQ. The length of the CDR3 is 13 residues. The CDR3 reads CASSLAHQETQYF. CDR3 nucleotides: TGTGCCAGCAGCTTAGCGCACCAAGAGACCCAGTACTTC.

This clonotype was counted many times. The CDR3 DNA follows: TGTGCCAGCAGCCAAGCCCCGGCAGGGAGCGGTTCCTACGAGCAGTACTTC. Translated, it gives CASSQAPAGSGSYEQYF. This chain uses TRBV4-2 with TRBJ2-7, with D perhaps assigned TRBD1 or TRBD2 (5 bases each). V was cut by 1 base and J by 1 base, with 17 bases left in between. Per germline, CDR1 LGHNA and CDR2 YNFKEQ. The CDR3 sequence is 17 residues long.